The 32 T cell receptor beta chains below all came from one sample that was sequenced in a study of regulatory T cells in long-lasting Graves disease (dated by TCRdb to the early 2020s). The time point tag for this specimen amounts to: newly diagnosed GD, antithyroid drugs for less than 3 months. For both TCR sequencing and RNA sequencing, RNA was extracted from PBMCs in TRIzol. To prepare the library, multiplex PCR was applied. The listed sequencing device is Illumina HiSeq 4000. To build TCR beta libraries, CDR3 regions were amplified by Arm-PCR using iRepertoire HTBI primers. In TCRdb, the public reads were trimmed at Q25 with fastp and aligned with MiXCR, with productive beta chains retained. Rows merge per CDR3 protein into single entries with the most common DNA and genes. This sample comprises roughly 610,000 distinct CDR3 sequences, roughly a sixth of them detected only once. The ten largest clones capture about 12% of the sample.

This same sample was also taken into another study, of T cells in Graves' hyperthyroidism and ophthalmopathy.

Sequencing was performed on peripheral blood mononuclear cells (PBMCs), taken at new diagnosis, from a patient treated with antithyroid drugs. These receptors were obtained from a man aged 18 to 35 with Graves disease. Donor details come from another sample of the same person, matched by shared clones.

In this sample, this clonotype turned up a few times. This chain connects TRBV6-2 or TRBV6-3 to TRBJ2-7, with D uncertain. Germline V gene sequence: CDR1 MNHEY, CDR2 SVGEGT. CDR3 length: 15 amino acids. V lost 2 bases to trimming and J lost 0 bases, with 11 bases between them. This CDR3 reads CASSYGRWGSYEQYF. The CDR3 nucleotides read TGTGCCAGCAGTTACGGTAGATGGGGCTCCTACGAGCAGTACTTC.

This clonotype was detected only a few times. The rearrangement links TRBV7-9 to TRBJ1-4; unclear D gene. The V and J ends lost 5 bases and 5 bases respectively, with 12 bases between them. The V gene's germline CDR1 is SEHNR and CDR2 FQNEAQ (reference sequence). This CDR3 spans 14 amino acids. CDR3 DNA sequence: TGTGCCAGCAGCATCATGACTGGAAATGAAAAACTGTTTTTT. Encoded protein: CASSIMTGNEKLFF.

This clonotype came up many times. J is TRBJ1-1 and V is TRBV4-1, with D possibly TRBD1 on 5 matching bases. Germline CDR1 and CDR2: MGHRA and YSYEKL. V was pared by 4 bases and J by 4 bases, with 16 bases between. CDR3 size: 15 residues. CDR3 in DNA: TGCGCCAGCAGCCCGGACGGGGGTATGGCCACTGAAGCTTTCTTT. As protein: CASSPDGGMATEAFF.

This clonotype was found many times. The CDR3 DNA reads as TGCAGTGCTAGAGATCTGGGCAGGGCCACTACTGAAGCTTTCTTT. This sequence encodes CSARDLGRATTEAFF. The gene calls are TRBV20-1 and TRBJ1-1; tentative D call: TRBD1 (5 bases). Germline assignment: CDR1 DFQATT and CDR2 SNEGSKA (reference sequence). V lost 0 bases, J lost 5 bases, and 16 bases lay in between. This CDR3 has 15 residues.

This sequence joins TRBV10-3 and TRBJ2-7, with D possibly matching TRBD2 (6 bases). This CDR3 is built from 14 residues. Trimming removed 0 bases from V and 7 bases from J, with 13 bases in between. Germline CDR1 is ENHRY and CDR2 is SYGVKD. CDR3 amino acids: CAISESGGNREQYF. The CDR3 coding sequence is TGTGCCATCAGTGAGTCCGGAGGGAATAGGGAGCAGTACTTC.

There are a few counts of this clonotype. The rearrangement uses TRBV20-1 and TRBJ2-2; D is unclear. CDR3 length: 15 amino acids. The V end was cut by 5 bases, the J end by 4 bases, with 17 bases between. Germline V CDR1 and CDR2: DFQATT, SNEGSKA (reference sequence). CDR3 loop: CSARTGSRGTGELFF. Written as DNA, the CDR3 is TGCAGTGCTCGGACCGGGTCGCGAGGCACCGGGGAGCTGTTTTTT.

This clonotype has ten or more counts. The chain recombines TRBV7-2 with TRBJ1-1; unclear D gene. The CDR3 contains 16 residues. Germline V gene data show CDR1 as SGHTA and CDR2 as FQGNSA. The V and J ends lost 0 bases and 5 bases respectively, with 16 bases between them. The CDR3: CASSLAEQDVGTEAFF. In nucleotides, the CDR3 is TGTGCCAGCAGCTTAGCGGAGCAGGACGTGGGGACTGAAGCTTTCTTT.

This clonotype has ten or more counts. The chain is built from TRBV12-3 or TRBV12-4 and TRBJ1-2; 7 bases agree with TRBD1. Trimming at V came to 6 bases and at J to 4 bases, leaving 8 bases not matched to a gene. This CDR3 comprises 14 residues. As DNA, the CDR3 is TGTGCCAGCAGGCGGCAGGGGGTTGGCTATGGCTACACCTTC. Encoded protein: CASRRQGVGYGYTF.

This clonotype was seen ten or more times. CDR3 coding DNA: TGTGCCAGCAGCGTAGCGGGAGCCTACAATGAGCAGTTCTTC. Its protein product is CASSVAGAYNEQFF. V usage is TRBV9 and J usage is TRBJ2-1; possible D gene TRBD2, 6 bases. This CDR3 has 14 amino acids. The V gene's germline CDR1 is SGDLS and CDR2 YYNGEE. V lost 0 bases, J lost 2 bases, and 6 bases lay in between.

This clonotype occurred a few times. This chain joins TRBV20-1 and TRBJ1-1, with no clear D. The V gene lost 3 bases and the J gene lost 6 bases, with 5 bases spanning the gap. CDR3 length equals 10 residues. Looked up from germline, CDR1 is DFQATT and CDR2 is SNEGSKA (reference sequence). Written as DNA, the CDR3 is TGCAGTGCTAGTAGGCCTGAAGCTTTCTTT. Encoded protein: CSASRPEAFF.

J is TRBJ2-1 and V is TRBV7-3; no firm D call. Germline assignment: CDR1 SGHTA and CDR2 FQGTGA. The CDR3 has 15 residues. V lost 5 bases to trimming and J lost 6 bases, with 17 bases between them. This CDR3 reads CASSPTPIHLNEQFF. The CDR3 DNA reads TGTGCCAGCAGCCCGACTCCGATACATCTCAATGAGCAGTTCTTC. Drawing the rest from reference TRBV7-3 and TRBJ2-1, the complete variable domain is GAGVSQTPSNKVTEKGKYVELRCDPISGHTALYWYRQSLGQGPEFLIYFQGTGAADDSGLPNDRFFAVRPEGSVSTLKIQRTERGDSAVYLCASSPTPIHLNEQFFGPGTRLTVL.

Many counts were recorded for this clonotype. The chain links TRBV3-1 to TRBJ1-5, with TRBD1 matching 9 bases. The germline CDR1 and CDR2 sequences are LGHDT and YNNKEL (reference sequence). Unmatched junction bases numbered 4, after V lost 1 base and J lost 3 bases. The CDR3 has 16 residues. The CDR3 sequence: CASSQAGTGFNQPQHF. The CDR3 coding sequence is TGTGCCAGCAGCCAAGCAGGGACAGGGTTCAATCAGCCCCAGCATTTT.

This clonotype was recorded at least ten times. The chain has TRBV6-2 or TRBV6-3 and TRBJ2-7; 8 nucleotides match TRBD1. The CDR3 runs 14 residues. The V gene's germline CDR1 is MNHEY and CDR2 SVGEGT. V was pared by 6 bases and J by 5 bases, with 9 bases of the junction left unmatched. The CDR3 spells CASSLRGRINEQYF. In nucleotides, the CDR3 is TGTGCCAGCAGCCTCAGGGGGCGGATAAACGAGCAGTACTTC.

Points on this clonotype: This sequence may be a read error, since a much larger clone differs from it by one base. The chain uses TRBV28 and TRBJ2-2; D is perhaps TRBD2 (6 bases). Trimming shortened V by 3 bases and J by 9 bases, and 17 bases separated the two germline ends. The CDR3 has 15 amino acids. Germline CDR1 is MDHEN and CDR2 is SYDVKM. CDR3 amino acids: CASSFHQAGERELFF. The CDR3, as DNA: TGTGCCAGCAGTTTCCACCAAGCGGGCGAGAGGGAGCTGTTTTTT.

This clonotype showed up many times. The chain joins TRBV24-1 to TRBJ1-5; D is uncertain. The germline V gene encodes CDR1 KGHDR and CDR2 SFDVKD. The V gene lost 2 bases and the J gene lost 5 bases, with 12 bases spanning the gap. The CDR3 is made up of 15 amino acids. In nucleotides, the CDR3 is TGTGCCACCAGTGATTCCCGACTCCCAGATCAGCCCCAGCATTTT. The encoded protein is CATSDSRLPDQPQHF.

Only a few counts were recorded for this clonotype. The chain is built from TRBV13 and TRBJ2-1; TRBD2 aligns across 14 bases. J lost 2 bases, V lost 5 bases, and 14 bases had no gene match. CDR1 PRHDT and CDR2 FYEKMQ come from the germline V gene (reference sequence). CDR3 length: 20 amino acids. The CDR3 sequence is CASSPGGVGTSGSAYNEQFF. CDR3 sequence (DNA): TGTGCCAGCAGCCCTGGAGGGGTGGGGACTAGCGGGAGCGCCTACAATGAGCAGTTCTTC.

The chain carries TRBV28 and TRBJ1-6, with D unclear. The germline V gene has CDR1 MDHEN and CDR2 SYDVKM. V gave up 5 bases and J gave up 4 bases, with 12 bases separating them. The CDR3 loop spans 15 amino acids. CDR3 in DNA: TGTGCCAGCAGTCCCCTTCGAGGATATAATTCACCCCTCCACTTT. Protein: CASSPLRGYNSPLHF.

Ten or more counts support this clonotype. This chain joins TRBV30 and TRBJ2-1; D is possibly TRBD2 (5 bases). Trimming removed 3 bases from V and 10 bases from J, with 13 bases in between. The length of the CDR3 is 12 residues. In germline, CDR1 is GTSNPN, CDR2 SVGIG (reference sequence). The CDR3 is CAWRPGVDEQFF. The CDR3 DNA sequence: TGTGCCTGGAGGCCCGGGGTGGACGAGCAGTTCTTC.

With respect to this clonotype: Possible read error: a much larger clone is one base away. The J gene is TRBJ2-7, the V gene TRBV20-1; TRBD2 matches 12 bases. The CDR3 is 14 residues long. V trimming: 2 bases; J trimming: 6 bases; junction bases outside the gene matches: 5. Germline lookup yields CDR1 DFQATT and CDR2 SNEGSKA (reference sequence). The CDR3 reads CSARTSGRMGEQYF. CDR3 in DNA: TGCAGTGCTAGAACTAGCGGGAGGATGGGCGAGCAGTACTTC.

V usage is TRBV6-2 or TRBV6-3 and J usage is TRBJ2-1, with TRBD2 matching 12 bases. The CDR3 spans 13 residues. V lost 8 bases, J lost 7 bases, and 3 bases stayed unmatched. CDR1 is MNHEY and CDR2 is SVGEGT in the germline V gene. In DNA form, the CDR3 reads TGTGCCAGCGCTAGCGGGAGGGTTAATGAGCAGTTCTTC. Translation: CASASGRVNEQFF.

This clonotype was counted many times. This chain connects TRBV10-3 to TRBJ1-2; D gene uncertain. The V end was cut by 6 bases, the J end by 0 bases, with 17 bases between. CDR3 length: 16 residues. Looked up from germline, CDR1 is ENHRY and CDR2 is SYGVKD. The CDR3 bases are TGTGCCATCAGACCCTTCGACGGGGTAGCTAACTATGGCTACACCTTC. This gives the protein CAIRPFDGVANYGYTF.

The sample holds many counts of this clonotype. This rearrangement joins TRBV2 to TRBJ2-5; D ambiguous. In germline, CDR1 is SNHLY, CDR2 FYNNEI. The CDR3 extends over 15 amino acids. V was pared by 9 bases and J by 1 base, with 18 bases between. CDR3 sequence reads: CARRKISRSQETQYF. DNA of the CDR3: TGTGCCAGGAGAAAGATATCTAGAAGCCAAGAGACCCAGTACTTC.

The sample holds many counts of this clonotype. V is TRBV10-3 and J is TRBJ1-1; 11 bases match TRBD1. V dropped 10 bases and J dropped 1; count of bases not matched to a gene: 8. Per the germline V gene, CDR1 is ENHRY and CDR2 is SYGVKD. CDR3 length: 15 amino acids. DNA of the CDR3: TGTGCCACCAAGGACAGGGGGCAAAAGAACACTGAAGCTTTCTTT. This sequence encodes CATKDRGQKNTEAFF.

V gene TRBV18 combines with J gene TRBJ1-6; 9 nucleotides match TRBD1. The CDR3 totals 15 residues. CDR1 and CDR2 (germline): KGHSH, LQKENI. Trimming at V came to 3 bases and at J to 6 bases, leaving 3 bases not matched to a gene. CDR3 sequence (DNA): TGTGCCAGCTCACCTGGACAGGGGATTAATTCACCCCTCCACTTT. Translation gives CASSPGQGINSPLHF.

This clonotype was found many times. This chain links TRBV20-1 with TRBJ2-1, with 12 positions matching TRBD2. V was clipped by 6 bases and J by 8 bases; unmatched bases: 8. In germline, CDR1 is DFQATT, CDR2 SNEGSKA (reference sequence). The CDR3 runs 14 residues. For the CDR3, the DNA is TGCAGTGCCCGCGGACTAGCGGGATTGGATGAGCAGTTCTTC. It translates to CSARGLAGLDEQFF.

This clonotype was seen many times. The chain uses TRBV6-1 and TRBJ2-5; a weak D match, TRBD1 (6 bases). Trimming removed 7 bases from V and 2 bases from J, with 11 bases in between. The CDR3 covers 13 residues. Germline CDR1 reads MNHNS; CDR2 reads SASEGT. The CDR3 reads CASTGTKQETQYF. In DNA form, the CDR3 reads TGTGCCAGCACCGGGACAAAACAAGAGACCCAGTACTTC.

This clonotype has at least ten counts. The chain uses TRBV14 and TRBJ1-1, with D possibly TRBD1 on 5 matching bases. V was trimmed by 1 base and J by 5 bases, leaving 11 bases between them. From germline, CDR1 is SGHDN and CDR2 FVKESK. The CDR3 totals 14 residues. The CDR3 here is CASSQGRGWTEAFF. DNA for the CDR3: TGTGCCAGCAGCCAAGGTCGGGGGTGGACTGAAGCTTTCTTT.

The sample holds many counts of this clonotype. The rearrangement uses TRBV28 and TRBJ2-7, with 8 bases lining up with TRBD1. The CDR3 has 15 residues. V shed 5 bases and J 6 bases; nucleotides not matched to a gene: 12. The germline V gene has CDR1 MDHEN and CDR2 SYDVKM. DNA for the CDR3: TGTGCCAGCAGTCCCTCGGACAGGGAACGGGGCGAGCAGTACTTC. Translated: CASSPSDRERGEQYF. The complete variable domain, with remaining parts taken from reference TRBV28 and TRBJ2-7, reads DVKVTQSSRYLVKRTGEKVFLECVQDMDHENMFWYRQDPGLGLRLIYFSYDVKMKEKGDIPEGYSVSREKKERFSLILESASTNQTSMYLCASSPSDRERGEQYFGPGTRLTVT.

This clonotype showed up many times. This chain joins TRBV20-1 and TRBJ2-7; 8 nucleotides agree with TRBD2. The CDR3 runs 13 residues. V shed 3 bases and J 2 bases; nucleotides not matched to a gene: 3. Germline V CDR1 and CDR2: DFQATT, SNEGSKA (reference sequence). CDR3 protein: CSASPGRAYEQYF. CDR3 in DNA: TGCAGTGCTAGCCCCGGGAGGGCCTACGAGCAGTACTTC.

This clonotype was counted between two and nine times. The CDR3 protein is CASSASTEAFF. The CDR3 bases are TGTGCCAGCAGCGCCTCCACTGAAGCTTTCTTT. The genes are TRBV11-2 and TRBJ1-1, with D unclear. The CDR3 has 11 residues. With 5 bases removed from V and 4 bases from J, the gap between germline ends came to 5 bases. CDR1 is SGHAT, CDR2 FQNNGV, per germline.

This clonotype was observed a handful of times. V gene TRBV5-1 combines with J gene TRBJ2-7; D tentatively fits TRBD1 or TRBD2 (5 bases each). Deletions cut 5 bases from V and 3 bases from J, with 12 bases between. The CDR3 is made up of 13 amino acids. Germline V gene lookup returns CDR1 SGHRS and CDR2 YFSETQ. The CDR3 DNA follows: TGCGCCAGCAGTCAGGGACGGTTCTACGAGCAGTACTTC. This sequence encodes CASSQGRFYEQYF.

At least ten counts were recorded for this clonotype. The J gene is TRBJ2-1, the V gene TRBV18, with TRBD1 matching 7 bases. Germline CDR1 and CDR2: KGHSH and LQKENI. The CDR3 runs 14 residues. V was pared by 8 bases and J by 4 bases, with 8 bases of the junction left unmatched. The CDR3 loop is CASSPGTVYNEQFF. Here the CDR3 DNA reads TGTGCCAGCAGCCCCGGGACAGTTTACAATGAGCAGTTCTTC. The full variable domain, in which reference TRBV18 and TRBJ2-1 provide the parts outside the CDR3, is NAGVMQNPRHLVRRRGQEARLRCSPMKGHSHVYWYRQLPEEGLKFMVYLQKENIIDESGMPKERFSAEFPKEGPSILRIQQVVRGDSAAYFCASSPGTVYNEQFFGPGTRLTVL.